Listed below are T cell receptor beta chains from one sample, sequenced in a study of shared clonotypes between healthy human individuals. Sequenced by immunoSEQ multiplex PCR; TCRdb stores in-frame clones only, minus some. The sample records 550,000 to 600,000 clones, 95% to 98% being singletons. The specimen was naive CD8+ T cells sorted from blood. The receptors stem from a man aged 30-40 years in good health. Each CDR3 is given with its conserved first and last residue. Each record gives: V gene, J gene, clone size, D gene, CDR3 protein, CDR3 DNA. A D gene is named only where the DNA matches it firmly. Clone size is given for some rows only: seen once, a few or many times, or a class if the clone is expanded.

TRBV14	TRBJ1-2	once	-	CASSQEGPEGVF	TGTGCCAGCAGCCAAGAAGGTCCGGAGGGAGTCTTC
TRBV13	TRBJ2-1	-	-	CASSLEGIDEQFF	TGTGCCAGCAGCTTAGAGGGTATCGATGAGCAGTTCTTC
TRBV6-6	TRBJ2-7	-	TRBD2	CASSYSREGFRYEQYF	TGTGCCAGCAGTTATTCCAGGGAGGGCTTTCGGTACGAGCAGTACTTC
TRBV10-3	TRBJ2-2	-	TRBD1	CAISGTGGANTGELFF	TGTGCCATCAGCGGGACAGGGGGCGCGAACACCGGGGAGCTGTTTTTT
TRBV27	TRBJ2-1	-	-	CASRPLGGTNNEQFF	TGTGCCAGCAGACCACTCGGCGGAACGAACAATGAGCAGTTCTTC
TRBV5-1	TRBJ1-2	-	-	CASAGAEGYGYTF	TGCGCCAGCGCAGGGGCGGAGGGCTATGGCTACACCTTC
TRBV30	TRBJ2-1	once	-	CAWTDETSYNEQFF	TGTGCCTGGACCGACGAGACCTCCTACAATGAGCAGTTCTTC
TRBV11-2	TRBJ1-2	-	TRBD1	CASSLAGQGSWYGYTF	TGTGCCAGCAGCTTAGCCGGACAGGGTAGTTGGTATGGCTACACCTTC
TRBV7-9	TRBJ1-1	-	-	CASSLRTVEAFF	TGTGCCAGCAGCCTCCGGACAGTTGAAGCTTTCTTT
TRBV14	TRBJ2-5	-	-	CASSQDAGLQETQYF	TGTGCCAGCAGCCAAGATGCAGGACTACAAGAGACCCAGTACTTC
TRBV28	TRBJ1-2	once	-	CASSLTGTIYGYTF	TGTGCCAGCAGTCTAACCGGGACGATCTATGGCTACACCTTC
TRBV7-8	TRBJ2-1	-	TRBD2	CASSLDSGSAYNEQFF	TGTGCCAGCAGCTTGGATAGCGGGAGCGCCTACAATGAGCAGTTCTTC
TRBV5-1	TRBJ2-1	-	TRBD1	CASVPGQGYNEQFF	TGCGCCAGCGTCCCGGGACAGGGTTACAATGAGCAGTTCTTC
TRBV7-2	TRBJ2-7	-	-	CASSLGGGYEQYF	TGTGCCAGCAGCTTGGGTGGAGGCTACGAGCAGTACTTC
TRBV21-1	TRBJ2-1	-	-	CASSNLGQLVASGRSSYNEQFF	TGTGCCAGCAGCAATTTAGGGCAGCTGGTCGCTAGCGGGAGGAGCTCCTACAATGAGCAGTTCTTC
TRBV6-5	TRBJ1-2	-	-	CASGYTVITF	TGTGCCAGCGGCTACACGGTCATCACCTTC
TRBV2	TRBJ2-4	-	TRBD1	CASRGDREAKNIQYF	TGTGCCAGCAGAGGGGACAGGGAAGCCAAAAACATTCAGTACTTC
TRBV7-6	TRBJ2-5	-	-	CASAVRDGLAKVETQYF	TGTGCCAGCGCCGTAAGAGACGGCCTAGCGAAGGTAGAGACCCAGTACTTC
TRBV18	TRBJ1-1	once	-	CASSPGGNVEAFF	TGTGCCAGCTCACCAGGGGGCAATGTTGAAGCTTTCTTT
TRBV4-1	TRBJ2-3	-	-	CASSQDGTGRTDTQYF	TGCGCCAGCAGCCAAGATGGAACAGGGCGCACAGATACGCAGTATTTT
TRBV7-9	TRBJ2-7	once	-	CASSQGRGRSYEQYF	TGTGCCAGCAGCCAAGGCAGGGGAAGATCCTACGAGCAGTACTTC
TRBV18	TRBJ2-3	-	TRBD1	CASSPTFGTGFSTDTQYF	TGTGCCAGCTCACCAACCTTCGGGACAGGGTTCAGCACAGATACGCAGTATTTT
TRBV14	TRBJ1-2	few	-	CASSQDTGGLLGYTF	TGTGCCAGCAGCCAAGACACAGGTGGGCTACTTGGCTACACCTTC
TRBV9	TRBJ2-7	once	TRBD2	CASSRTSGYEQYF	TGTGCCAGCAGCCGGACTAGCGGCTACGAGCAGTACTTC
TRBV15	TRBJ2-2	-	-	CATSSRMGFDAGELFF	TGTGCCACCAGCAGCAGGATGGGATTCGACGCCGGGGAGCTGTTTTTT
TRBV7-8	TRBJ2-1	once	TRBD2	CASSLREGRNNEQFF	TGTGCCAGCAGCTTGCGGGAGGGCCGGAACAATGAGCAGTTCTTC
TRBV19	TRBJ2-3	-	TRBD2	CASRIAGSTDTQYF	TGTGCCAGTAGGATAGCGGGCAGCACAGATACGCAGTATTTT
TRBV7-9	TRBJ2-3	-	TRBD1	CASSSQGAEFRLTDTQYF	TGTGCCAGCAGCTCTCAGGGGGCGGAATTCCGTTTGACAGATACGCAGTATTTT
TRBV11-2	TRBJ2-7	-	-	CASSSSNYEQYF	TGTGCCAGCAGCAGTTCAAACTACGAGCAGTACTTC
TRBV19	TRBJ1-5	-	-	CASSTPGGVVGQPQHF	TGTGCCAGTAGTACCCCCGGGGGGGTAGTAGGTCAGCCCCAGCATTTT
TRBV5-1	TRBJ2-7	-	-	CASSSESGLSYEQYF	TGCGCCAGCAGCTCCGAATCGGGACTTAGCTACGAGCAGTACTTC
TRBV28	TRBJ1-5	-	-	CASSWVNSNQPQHF	TGTGCCAGCAGTTGGGTTAATAGCAATCAGCCCCAGCATTTT
TRBV27	TRBJ1-1	-	-	CASSPQGGRNTEAFF	TGTGCCAGCAGTCCACAGGGAGGAAGGAACACTGAAGCTTTCTTT
TRBV5-1	TRBJ1-1	-	TRBD1	CASSSRTGGTEAFF	TGCGCCAGCAGCTCGCGGACAGGGGGGACTGAAGCTTTCTTT
TRBV27	TRBJ2-2	-	-	CASSSGVGGELFF	TGTGCCAGCAGCTCGGGGGTTGGCGGGGAGCTGTTTTTT
TRBV19	TRBJ2-1	-	TRBD2	CASSIGLALGYNEQFF	TGTGCCAGTAGTATAGGACTAGCCCTAGGGTACAATGAGCAGTTCTTC
TRBV11-2	TRBJ2-2	-	TRBD2	CASSDRRLAGDTGELFF	TGTGCCAGCAGCGACCGTCGGCTAGCGGGAGACACCGGGGAGCTGTTTTTT
TRBV5-4	TRBJ1-2	-	TRBD1	CASSLGGTGTGYTF	TGTGCCAGCAGCTTGGGAGGGACAGGGACAGGCTACACCTTC
TRBV7-6	TRBJ2-5	-	-	CASSLVGYQETQYF	TGTGCCAGCAGCTTAGTGGGGTACCAAGAGACCCAGTACTTC
TRBV27	TRBJ2-1	once	-	CASSLLGSDFYNEQFF	TGTGCCAGCAGTTTATTGGGGTCGGATTTCTACAATGAGCAGTTCTTC
TRBV14	TRBJ2-2	-	TRBD2	CASSRFSGSKVTGELFF	TGTGCCAGCAGCCGCTTTAGCGGGAGTAAAGTGACCGGGGAGCTGTTTTTT
TRBV7-9	TRBJ1-5	-	-	CASSLDQGGQPQHF	TGTGCCAGCAGCTTGGATCAGGGCGGTCAGCCCCAGCATTTT
TRBV27	TRBJ2-7	-	-	CASSPEPMGLSYEQYF	TGTGCCAGCAGTCCCGAACCCATGGGATTATCCTACGAGCAGTACTTC
TRBV2	TRBJ1-1	once	-	CASSETWVTEAFF	TGTGCCAGCAGTGAGACTTGGGTCACTGAAGCTTTCTTT
TRBV18	TRBJ2-2	-	-	CASSPPGQVNTGELFF	TGTGCCAGCTCACCACCCGGGCAGGTTAACACCGGGGAGCTGTTTTTT
TRBV5-1	TRBJ1-1	-	-	CASSLWNTEAFF	TGCGCCAGCAGCTTGTGGAACACTGAAGCTTTCTTT
TRBV2	TRBJ2-1	-	TRBD1	CAYRQGYNEQFF	TGTGCCTATCGACAGGGGTACAATGAGCAGTTCTTC
TRBV11-3	TRBJ2-1	-	TRBD2	CASSPGTSGRPTLEQFF	TGTGCCAGCAGCCCGGGGACTAGCGGGAGGCCCACTCTTGAGCAGTTCTTC
TRBV6-5	TRBJ2-2	-	-	CASSYSGGELFF	TGTGCCAGCAGTTACTCTGGCGGGGAGCTGTTTTTT
TRBV11-2	TRBJ2-7	-	-	CASSFSSGGYEQYF	TGTGCCAGCAGCTTCTCCTCTGGGGGGTACGAGCAGTACTTC
TRBV19	TRBJ1-5	-	-	CASSWAGRGNQPQHF	TGTGCCAGTAGCTGGGCAGGGAGGGGCAATCAGCCCCAGCATTTT
TRBV2	TRBJ2-2	-	-	CASIGDSNTGELFF	TGTGCCAGCATTGGGGATTCGAACACCGGGGAGCTGTTTTTT
TRBV7-9	TRBJ1-2	-	-	CASSFLGSYGYTF	TGTGCCAGCAGCTTTCTGGGAAGCTATGGCTACACCTTC
TRBV10-1	TRBJ2-5	-	-	CASSPVQFLYQETQYF	TGCGCCAGCAGTCCAGTACAGTTCTTGTACCAAGAGACCCAGTACTTC
TRBV19	TRBJ1-2	-	-	CASSILEGRKSGYTF	TGTGCCAGTAGTATTTTGGAGGGGAGGAAAAGCGGCTACACCTTC
TRBV29-1	TRBJ1-2	once	-	CSSAVSGSYTF	TGCAGCTCCGCGGTGTCAGGGAGCTACACCTTC
TRBV5-1	TRBJ1-1	once	-	CASREGLTEAFF	TGCGCCAGCAGGGAGGGACTCACTGAAGCTTTCTTT
TRBV7-7	TRBJ2-2	once	-	CASTLGVGGELFF	TGTGCTAGCACCCTAGGGGTCGGCGGGGAGCTGTTTTTT
TRBV4-1	TRBJ1-1	-	-	CASSQEGENTEAFF	TGCGCCAGCAGCCAAGAAGGAGAGAACACTGAAGCTTTCTTT